The 27 T cell receptor beta chains listed next were all sequenced from one sample in a study of Ad26.COV2.S vaccination and SARS-CoV-2 variants. Treatment specified: about 20 received Ad26.COV2.S at low or high dose, single or two shots; roughly 5 received placebo; per-sample allocation not given. The study sampled participants on day 63 after the first vaccine or placebo injection. The assay was immunoSEQ multiplex PCR, and TCRdb's table has in-frame clones only and misses some. The repertoire has about 410,000 clones, 75% to 90% of them found once; the top ten carry 3.5%. Material: peripheral blood, obtained in a trial of Ad26.COV2.S vaccine versus placebo. The receptor set was obtained from a person between 18 and 60 years old who received the Ad26.COV2.S COVID-19 vaccine or a placebo.

This chain links TRBV19 with TRBJ2-4; tentative D call: TRBD1 (5 bases). Trimming cost V 3 bases and J 8 bases, with 14 bases left between them. The V gene's germline CDR1 is LNHDA and CDR2 SQIVND (reference sequence). This CDR3 spans 14 amino acids. CDR3: CASSMLGQGDIQYF. CDR3 coding DNA: TGTGCCAGTAGTATGTTGGGCCAGGGCGACATTCAGTACTTC. The full variable domain, with the rest looked up from reference TRBV19 and TRBJ2-4, is DGGITQSPKYLFRKEGQNVTLSCEQNLNHDAMYWYRQDPGQGLRLIYYSQIVNDFQKGDIAEGYSVSREKKESFPLTVTSAQKNPTAFYLCASSMLGQGDIQYFGAGTRLSVL.

The chain employs TRBV27 and TRBJ2-7; 9 bases line up with TRBD2. Germline V gene data show CDR1 as MNHEY and CDR2 as SMNVEV (reference sequence). V lost 6 bases and J lost 1; bases outside the gene matches: 7. The length of the CDR3 is 15 residues. The CDR3 bases are TGTGCCAGCAGAGTAAGCGGGGGGAGGTCCTACGAGCAGTACTTC. This translates into CASRVSGGRSYEQYF.

The chain joins TRBV12-3 or TRBV12-4 to TRBJ1-1; D is ambiguous. Deletions cut 8 bases from V and 7 bases from J, with 11 bases between. The CDR3 length is 11 residues. CDR3 in amino acids: CASVLTFEAFF. CDR3 sequence (DNA): TGTGCCAGCGTTTTAACATTTGAAGCTTTCTTT.

The rearrangement joins TRBV6-2 or TRBV6-3 to TRBJ2-2; TRBD1 matches 10 bases. CDR1 MNHEY and CDR2 SVGEGT come from the germline V gene. The V and J ends lost 4 bases and 9 bases, in that order; junction bases with no gene match: 5. The CDR3 runs 14 residues. In nucleotides, the CDR3 is TGTGCCAGCAGTTGGACAGGGGGTGGCCGGGAGCTGTTTTTT. This codes for CASSWTGGGRELFF.

The chain uses TRBV19 and TRBJ2-1, with D hard to call. Germline loops: CDR1 LNHDA, CDR2 SQIVND (reference sequence). The V gene lost 6 bases and the J gene lost 4 bases, with 13 bases spanning the gap. This CDR3 comprises 14 residues. CDR3 sequence: CASSPPSGYNEQFF. Written as DNA, the CDR3 is TGTGCCAGTAGCCCCCCCTCGGGTTACAATGAGCAGTTCTTC.

This clone was counted a single time. V and J are TRBV12-5 and TRBJ1-2; D is unclear. Trimming cost V 3 bases and J 7 bases, with 3 bases left between them. The germline CDR1 and CDR2 sequences are LGHNT and FRNRAP. This CDR3 is built from 10 residues. The CDR3 bases are TGTGCTAGTGGTTTAGGTGGCTACACCTTC. Protein sequence: CASGLGGYTF.

The chain has TRBV2 and TRBJ2-5; 8 nucleotides match TRBD2. The germline gives CDR1 SNHLY, CDR2 FYNNEI. The CDR3 extends over 17 amino acids. After removal of 8 bases from V and 1 base from J, the junction contained 15 bases not matched to a gene. The DNA of the CDR3 is TGTGCCAGCTCAATTCTGGCGGGGGGTGTCTTCCAAGAGACCCAGTACTTC. Amino acid sequence: CASSILAGGVFQETQYF.

This chain joins TRBV6-6 and TRBJ1-4; no definite D call. V shed 2 bases and J shed 1 base, with 11 bases lying between them. The germline V gene has CDR1 MNHNY and CDR2 SVGAGI (reference sequence). CDR3 length: 16 residues. In nucleotides, the CDR3 is TGTGCCAGCAGTTACGGGATCGAAGGAACTAATGAAAAACTGTTTTTT. It is translated as CASSYGIEGTNEKLFF.

This chain connects TRBV19 to TRBJ2-2; D remains unclear. The V end lost 4 bases, the J end lost 0 bases, and 9 bases lay between the germline ends. Germline V gene data show CDR1 as LNHDA and CDR2 as SQIVND (reference sequence). The CDR3 has 15 amino acids. The chain's CDR3 is CASSTTDPNTGELFF. The DNA of the CDR3 is TGTGCCAGTAGTACTACAGACCCGAACACCGGGGAGCTGTTTTTT.

The V gene is TRBV27, the J gene TRBJ2-3, with D possibly matching TRBD2 (6 bases). The V end was cut by 8 bases, the J end by 5 bases, with 29 bases between. This CDR3 is built from 18 residues. Germline V gene sequence: CDR1 MNHEY, CDR2 SMNVEV (reference sequence). CDR3 region: CASGYHLPGLGPGDTQYF. The CDR3 bases are TGTGCCAGCGGGTACCACTTGCCGGGACTCGGGCCGGGAGATACGCAGTATTTT.

The V gene is TRBV4-1, the J gene TRBJ1-5; D unclear. CDR1 and CDR2 (germline): MGHRA, YSYEKL. The V end was cut by 1 base, the J end by 4 bases, with 2 bases between. The CDR3 contains 12 residues. The chain's CDR3 is CASSQGNQPQHF. The CDR3 DNA reads TGCGCCAGCAGCCAAGGGAATCAGCCCCAGCATTTT.

This clone was counted a single time. This chain links TRBV6-5 with TRBJ2-3; D perhaps matches TRBD1 (5 bases). The ends were cut back, 4 bases at V and 1 base at J, with 15 bases in the middle. Germline V gives CDR1 MNHEY, CDR2 SVGAGI. The CDR3 length is 16 residues. The CDR3 here is CASSSRQKWGTDTQYF. DNA of the CDR3: TGTGCCAGCAGTTCACGACAGAAATGGGGCACAGATACGCAGTATTTT.

The chain employs TRBV5-4 and TRBJ2-3, with D possibly matching TRBD1 (5 bases). CDR3 length: 17 amino acids. Germline V gives CDR1 SGHNT, CDR2 YYREEE (reference sequence). V lost 2 bases and J lost 6, with 22 bases in between. CDR3: CASSFFGQPTTSDTQYF. CDR3 DNA sequence: TGTGCCAGCAGCTTCTTCGGACAACCCACAACGTCGGATACGCAGTATTTT.

The chain couples TRBV18 to TRBJ1-1, with D possibly matching TRBD1 (5 bases). The germline CDR1 and CDR2 sequences are KGHSH and LQKENI. The ends were cut back, 1 base at V and 4 bases at J, with 13 bases in the middle. The CDR3 length is 15 residues. CDR3 sequence reads: CASSPLAGRGTEAFF. In DNA form, the CDR3 reads TGTGCCAGCTCACCACTTGCAGGGAGGGGCACTGAAGCTTTCTTT. Looking up the rest from reference TRBV18 and TRBJ1-1 gives the full variable domain: NAGVMQNPRHLVRRRGQEARLRCSPMKGHSHVYWYRQLPEEGLKFMVYLQKENIIDESGMPKERFSAEFPKEGPSILRIQQVVRGDSAAYFCASSPLAGRGTEAFFGQGTRLTVV.

The V call is TRBV2, the J call TRBJ2-3; 8 bases agree with TRBD2. V shed 7 bases and J 6 bases; nucleotides not matched to a gene: 15. The germline V gene has CDR1 SNHLY and CDR2 FYNNEI. The CDR3 is 16 amino acids. The CDR3 region is CASMEGSGVPPDTQYF. CDR3 sequence (DNA): TGTGCCAGCATGGAAGGTAGCGGGGTACCTCCGGATACGCAGTATTTT.

The chain uses TRBV20-1 and TRBJ2-5; D possibly corresponds to TRBD2 (6 bases). CDR3 length: 13 residues. Trimming took off 3 bases at V and 2 bases at J, with 10 bases between the two ends. Germline CDR1 DFQATT, CDR2 SNEGSKA (reference sequence). In DNA, the CDR3 is TGCAGTGCTAGTTTTGGGGGGCAAGAGACCCAGTACTTC. It is translated as CSASFGGQETQYF.

The chain recombines TRBV7-6 with TRBJ1-1, with 8 bases fitting TRBD1. Per the germline V gene, CDR1 is SGHVS and CDR2 is FNYEAQ. The trim removed 0 bases at V and 2 bases at J, leaving 2 bases unmatched. The CDR3 loop spans 15 amino acids. The CDR3 region is CASSLATGDNTEAFF. For the CDR3, the DNA is TGTGCCAGCAGCTTAGCGACAGGGGATAACACTGAAGCTTTCTTT. The full variable domain, in which reference TRBV7-6 and TRBJ1-1 provide the parts outside the CDR3, is GAGVSQSPRYKVTKRGQDVALRCDPISGHVSLYWYRQALGQGPEFLTYFNYEAQQDKSGLPNDRFSAERPEGSISTLTIQRTEQRDSAMYRCASSLATGDNTEAFFGQGTRLTVV.

The CDR3 DNA reads as TGTGCCAGCAGCCCCTCGGGGGGGCCCGGCTATGGCTACACCTTC. Amino acid sequence: CASSPSGGPGYGYTF. The rearrangement links TRBV27 to TRBJ1-2; possible D gene TRBD1, 6 bases. CDR1 MNHEY and CDR2 SMNVEV come from the germline V gene (reference sequence). The CDR3 has 15 residues. V lost 6 bases and J lost 4, with 18 bases in between.

This clone was seen a few times. The chain has TRBV4-1 and TRBJ1-2; tentatively, D is TRBD1 (5 bases). The CDR3 spans 15 residues. Trimming shortened V by 0 bases and J by 7 bases, and 15 bases separated the two germline ends. CDR1 and CDR2 from the germline V gene are MGHRA and YSYEKL. This chain's CDR3 is CASSQDLEGSSGYTF. The CDR3 DNA sequence: TGCGCCAGCAGCCAAGATCTGGAGGGGTCGAGTGGCTACACCTTC.

J is TRBJ2-7 and V is TRBV5-8, with 9 bases matching TRBD2. The germline V gene has CDR1 SGHTS and CDR2 YDEGEE. The CDR3 totals 15 residues. V was pared by 4 bases and J by 6 bases, with 11 bases of the junction left unmatched. CDR3 nucleotides: TGTGCCAGCAGCCCCGAACCAGGACTAGCGAGCGAGCAGTACTTC. Its protein is CASSPEPGLASEQYF.

This chain joins TRBV6-2 or TRBV6-3 and TRBJ2-7; TRBD2 might be the D (5 bases). The germline V and J ends were trimmed by 2 bases and 0 bases, with 14 bases remaining between them. This CDR3 region has 16 residues. The germline V gene encodes CDR1 MNHEY and CDR2 SVGEGT. CDR3 coding DNA: TGTGCCAGCAGTTACGGCCGCGGGCGAAGCTCCTACGAGCAGTACTTC. Translated: CASSYGRGRSSYEQYF.

The V call is TRBV5-1, the J call TRBJ2-1; D unclear. The CDR3 loop spans 12 amino acids. V lost 4 bases and J 6 bases, leaving 8 bases between the germline ends. The germline V gene has CDR1 SGHRS and CDR2 YFSETQ. CDR3 loop: CASSPPGNEQFF. In DNA, the CDR3 is TGCGCCAGCAGCCCTCCGGGCAATGAGCAGTTCTTC.

This clone was recorded once. This chain links TRBV6-1 with TRBJ2-6; D is uncertain. This CDR3 comprises 17 residues. The V gene lost 2 bases and the J gene lost 0 bases, with 11 bases spanning the gap. CDR1 and CDR2 (germline): MNHNS, SASEGT. The DNA of the CDR3 is TGTGCCAGCAGTGAATGGATTGGCAGCTCTGGGGCCAACGTCCTGACTTTC. Its translation: CASSEWIGSSGANVLTF.

V usage is TRBV5-5 and J usage is TRBJ1-1; TRBD1 is a possible D gene (5 bases). CDR1 and CDR2 (germline): SGHKS, YYEKEE (reference sequence). The CDR3 contains 13 residues. The ends were cut back, 0 bases at V and 8 bases at J, with 11 bases in the middle. For the CDR3, the DNA is TGTGCCAGCAGCTTGGCGGGACCCGAAGAAGCTTTCTTT. This sequence encodes CASSLAGPEEAFF. Supplemented by reference TRBV5-5 and TRBJ1-1, the full variable domain reads DAGVTQSPTHLIKTRGQQVTLRCSPISGHKSVSWYQQVLGQGPQFIFQYYEKEERGRGNFPDRFSARQFPNYSSELNVNALLLGDSALYLCASSLAGPEEAFFGQGTRLTVV.

The CDR3 sequence is CASSLSGPEKLFF. CDR3 sequence (DNA): TGTGCCAGCAGCTTATCGGGGCCTGAAAAACTGTTTTTT. The chain has TRBV7-9 and TRBJ1-4; possibly TRBD1 for D (5 bases). The CDR3 loop spans 13 amino acids. The V gene's germline CDR1 is SEHNR and CDR2 FQNEAQ (reference sequence). The ends were cut back, 2 bases at V and 7 bases at J, with 8 bases in the middle.

V and J are TRBV2 and TRBJ2-1; 16 nucleotides agree with TRBD2. Trimming removed 5 bases from V and 9 bases from J; junction bases left unmatched: 4. Looked up from germline, CDR1 is SNHLY and CDR2 is FYNNEI. This CDR3 is built from 15 residues. CDR3 in amino acids: CASSPGTSGGGEQFF. As DNA, the CDR3 is TGTGCCAGCAGTCCCGGGACTAGCGGGGGGGGTGAGCAGTTCTTC.

The rearrangement uses TRBV9 and TRBJ2-5; 8 bases map to TRBD2. In germline, CDR1 is SGDLS, CDR2 YYNGEE. The CDR3 is 15 residues long. V was pared by 4 bases and J by 5 bases, with 10 bases of the junction left unmatched. This CDR3 is CASSREQASGETQYF. The CDR3 region has the DNA TGTGCCAGCAGCAGGGAGCAGGCTAGCGGGGAGACCCAGTACTTC.